The clone carrying this T cell receptor (beta chain) showed up many times. Its antigen is not known. TCRdb redid the calling of the RT-PCR reads with MiXCR, one entry per CDR3 protein. The sample includes 550,000 to 650,000 distinct CDR3 sequences, roughly 12% seen only once; the top ten take around 9.6%. The source of the sample is a study of response to subunit inactivated influenza vaccine. Overall study findings and caveats: New T cells are recruited in small numbers by each seasonal influenza vaccination, according to the authors' suggestion.

The receptor was isolated from a man aged 50 or older who received an inactivated influenza vaccine. The source was PBMCs from blood, collected on the day of vaccination.

CDR3 coding DNA: TGTGCCAGCAGGCCGTCTTCCTACGAGCAGTACTTC. This gives the protein CASRPSSYEQYF. V is TRBV6-2 or TRBV6-3 and J is TRBJ2-7; D is unresolved. The germline gives CDR1 MNHEY, CDR2 SVGEGT. The CDR3 length is 12 residues. V gave up 6 bases and J gave up 1 base, with 7 bases separating them.